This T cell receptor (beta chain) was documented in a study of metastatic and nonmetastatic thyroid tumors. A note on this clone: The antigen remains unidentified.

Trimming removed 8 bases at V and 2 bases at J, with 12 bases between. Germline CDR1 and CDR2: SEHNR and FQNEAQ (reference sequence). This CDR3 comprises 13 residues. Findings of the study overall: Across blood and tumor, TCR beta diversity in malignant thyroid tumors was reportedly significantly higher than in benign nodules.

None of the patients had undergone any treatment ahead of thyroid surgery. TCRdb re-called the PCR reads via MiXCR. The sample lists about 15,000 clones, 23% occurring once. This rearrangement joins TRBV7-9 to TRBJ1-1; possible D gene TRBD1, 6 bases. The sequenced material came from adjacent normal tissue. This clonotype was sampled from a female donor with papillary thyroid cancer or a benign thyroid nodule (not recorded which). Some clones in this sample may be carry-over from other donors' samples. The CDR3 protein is CASCTGPNTEAFF. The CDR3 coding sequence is TGTGCCAGCTGTACAGGGCCTAACACTGAAGCTTTCTTT.